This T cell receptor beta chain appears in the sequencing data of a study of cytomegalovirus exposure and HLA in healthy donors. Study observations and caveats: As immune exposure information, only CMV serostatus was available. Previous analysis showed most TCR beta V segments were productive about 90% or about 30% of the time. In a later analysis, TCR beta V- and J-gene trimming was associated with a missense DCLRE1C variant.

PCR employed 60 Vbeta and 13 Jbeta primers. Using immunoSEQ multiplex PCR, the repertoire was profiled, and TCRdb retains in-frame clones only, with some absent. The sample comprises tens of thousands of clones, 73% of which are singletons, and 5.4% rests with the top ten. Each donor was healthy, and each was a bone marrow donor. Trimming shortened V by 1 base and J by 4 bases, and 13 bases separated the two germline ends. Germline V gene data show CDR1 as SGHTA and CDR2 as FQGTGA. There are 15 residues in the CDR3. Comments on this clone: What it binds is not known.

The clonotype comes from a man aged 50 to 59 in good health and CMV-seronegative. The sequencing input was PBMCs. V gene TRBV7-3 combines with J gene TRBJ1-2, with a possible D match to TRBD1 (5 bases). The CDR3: CASSLNSGPTYGYTF. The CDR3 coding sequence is TGTGCCAGCAGCTTAAATTCAGGGCCGACCTATGGCTACACCTTC.